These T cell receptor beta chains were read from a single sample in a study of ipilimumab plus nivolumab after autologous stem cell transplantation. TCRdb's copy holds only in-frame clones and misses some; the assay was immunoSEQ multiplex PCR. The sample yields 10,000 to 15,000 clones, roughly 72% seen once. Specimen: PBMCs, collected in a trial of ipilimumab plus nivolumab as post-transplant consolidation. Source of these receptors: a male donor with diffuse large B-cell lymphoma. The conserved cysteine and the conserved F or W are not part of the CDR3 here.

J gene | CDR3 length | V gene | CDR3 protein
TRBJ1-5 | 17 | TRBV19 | ASTGVFDSVFIGNQPQH
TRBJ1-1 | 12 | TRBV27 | ASSPGGVNTEAF
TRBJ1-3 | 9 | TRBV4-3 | ASSQDRALT
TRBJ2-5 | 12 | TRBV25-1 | ASSIAGGQETQY
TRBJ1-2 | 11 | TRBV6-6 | ASQTRRFYGYT
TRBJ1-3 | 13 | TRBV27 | ASSFGGQGWHTIY
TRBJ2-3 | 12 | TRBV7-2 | ASSLGGRGDTQY
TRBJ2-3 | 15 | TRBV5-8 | ASSMDRTGASTDTQY
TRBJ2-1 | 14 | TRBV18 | ASSTLPAAEYNEQF
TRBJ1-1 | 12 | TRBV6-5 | ASSRWTGDEEAF
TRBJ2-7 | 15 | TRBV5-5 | ASSPFGQGGSSYEQY
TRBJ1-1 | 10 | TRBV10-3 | AINDVGTEAF
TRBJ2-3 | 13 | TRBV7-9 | ASVHSGPGTDTQY
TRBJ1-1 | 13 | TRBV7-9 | ASSSRQGANTEAF
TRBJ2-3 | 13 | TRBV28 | ASSSRDFGGDTQY
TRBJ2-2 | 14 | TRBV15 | ATSREGTGNTGELF
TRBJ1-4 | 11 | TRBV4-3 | ASSQDRGGKLF
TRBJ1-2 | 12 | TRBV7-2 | ASSLAQGTHGYT
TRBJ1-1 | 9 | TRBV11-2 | ASSLLGGTF
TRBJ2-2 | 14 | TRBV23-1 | ASSLGGVQGNGELF
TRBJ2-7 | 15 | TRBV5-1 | ASSLQGLRGMIGEQY
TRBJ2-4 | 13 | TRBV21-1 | ASSRLGVGKNIQY
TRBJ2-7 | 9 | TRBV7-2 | ASSLVGEQY
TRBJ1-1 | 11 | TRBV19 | ASNARTGDEAF
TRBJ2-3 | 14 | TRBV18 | ASSPIAGPSTDTQY
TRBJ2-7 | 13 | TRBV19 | ASSIVSGQVYEQY
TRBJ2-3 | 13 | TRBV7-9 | ASSLRGGGEDTQY
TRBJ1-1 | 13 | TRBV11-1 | ASSLAMTGNTEAF
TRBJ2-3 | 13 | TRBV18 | ASSPQGGVTDTQY